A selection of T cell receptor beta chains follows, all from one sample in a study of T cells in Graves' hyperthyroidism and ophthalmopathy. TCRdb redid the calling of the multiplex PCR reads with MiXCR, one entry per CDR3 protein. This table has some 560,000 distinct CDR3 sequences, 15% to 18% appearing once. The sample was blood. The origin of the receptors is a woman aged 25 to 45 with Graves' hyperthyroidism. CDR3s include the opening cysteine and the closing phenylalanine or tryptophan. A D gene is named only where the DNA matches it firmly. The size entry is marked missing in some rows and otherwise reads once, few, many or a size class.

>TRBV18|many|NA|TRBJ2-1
TGTGCCAGCTCTCAAAATACTAGGCGGGTTTCTAATGAGCAGTTCTTC
CASSQNTRRVSNEQFF
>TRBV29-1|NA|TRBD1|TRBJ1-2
TGCAGCGTTGTCGGGACAGGAGGCAATTATGGCTACACCTTC
CSVVGTGGNYGYTF
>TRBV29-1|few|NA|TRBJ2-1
TGCAGCGCACAGGAGGGTGAGCAGTTCTTC
CSAQEGEQFF
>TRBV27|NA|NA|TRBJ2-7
TGTGCCAGCAGTCCCACCCCCAGCTACGAGCAGTACTTC
CASSPTPSYEQYF
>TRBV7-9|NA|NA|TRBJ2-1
TGTGCCAGCAGCTTAGACTCGGCTGAGCAGTTCTTC
CASSLDSAEQFF
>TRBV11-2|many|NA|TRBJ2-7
TGTGCCAGCAGCCCAGAGGCCCGGGACGCCTACGAGCAGTACTTC
CASSPEARDAYEQYF
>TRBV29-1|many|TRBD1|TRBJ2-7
TGCAGCGTCGAAAGTCCCGGGACAGGCTACGAGCAGTACTTC
CSVESPGTGYEQYF
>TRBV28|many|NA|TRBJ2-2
TGTGCCAGCACCATTGAGGGTATCGGGGAGCTGTTTTTT
CASTIEGIGELFF
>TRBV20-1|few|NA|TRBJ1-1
TGCAGTGCTAGGGCCCGTTTTGAAGCTTTCTTT
CSARARFEAFF
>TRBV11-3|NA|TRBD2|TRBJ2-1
TGTGCCAGCAGCTACGGACTAGCGGGAGCTCACTACAATGAGCAGTTCTTC
CASSYGLAGAHYNEQFF
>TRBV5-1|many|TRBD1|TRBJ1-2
TGCGCCAGCAGCTTGGAGTGGCTCAGGGGGCAGGGGGGCTACACCTTC
CASSLEWLRGQGGYTF
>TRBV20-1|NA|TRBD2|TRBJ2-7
TGCAGTGCTAGGGGACTAGCGGGAGGGCGCGAGCAGTACTTC
CSARGLAGGREQYF
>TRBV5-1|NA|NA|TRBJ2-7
TGTGCCAGCAGCCCCTGGACAGAAGACTACGAGCAGTACTTC
CASSPWTEDYEQYF
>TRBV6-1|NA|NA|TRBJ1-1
TGTGCCAGCAGTGCCGAAGGTGAAGCTTTCTTT
CASSAEGEAFF
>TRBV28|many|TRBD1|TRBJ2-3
TGTGCCAGCAGTTACCTAAAACGGACAGGGAGCACAGATACGCAGTATTTT
CASSYLKRTGSTDTQYF
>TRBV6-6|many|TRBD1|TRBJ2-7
TGTGCCAGCAGTTACACGGACAGGGGATACGAGCAGTACTTC
CASSYTDRGYEQYF
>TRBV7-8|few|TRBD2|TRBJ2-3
TGTGCCAGCAGCTTAGGGGGATCTAGCGGACCTAGCACAGATACGCAGTATTTT
CASSLGGSSGPSTDTQYF
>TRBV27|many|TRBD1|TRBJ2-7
TGTGCCAGCAGCTGGGGGACAGGGCCCTCGTACGAGCAGTACTTC
CASSWGTGPSYEQYF
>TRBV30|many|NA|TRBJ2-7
TGTGCCTGGACCAACAGGCTGGCGGGAAAATACGAGCAGTACTTC
CAWTNRLAGKYEQYF
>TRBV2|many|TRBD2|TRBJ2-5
TGTGCCAGCAGGACACTAGCGGGAAACTCCGGGACCCAGTACTTC
CASRTLAGNSGTQYF
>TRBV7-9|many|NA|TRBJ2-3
TGTGCCAGCAGCGAGCGGGTGGGGACGGATACGCAGTATTTT
CASSERVGTDTQYF
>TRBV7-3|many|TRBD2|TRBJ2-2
TGTGCCAGCAGCTCCGGGACTAGCGGGATCGACGGGGAGCTGTTTTTT
CASSSGTSGIDGELFF
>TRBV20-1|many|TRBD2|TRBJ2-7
TGCAGTGCTAGAGATGTAGCTACTAGCGAGGTCCACGAGCAGTACTTC
CSARDVATSEVHEQYF
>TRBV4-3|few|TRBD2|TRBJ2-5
TGCGCCAGCAGCCAAGGACTAGCGGGAGAGGCGCAAGAGACCCAGTACTTC
CASSQGLAGEAQETQYF
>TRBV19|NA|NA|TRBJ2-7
TGTGCCAGTAGTATATGGAGGATGGGAGAGCAGTACTTC
CASSIWRMGEQYF